What follows are 26 T cell receptor beta chains derived from one specimen sequenced in a study of blood T cell repertoires in COVID-19. This table comes from immunoSEQ multiplex PCR, and its TCRdb copy is limited to in-frame clones, with some not included. The sample yields some 130,000 clones, around 89% seen once. Sequencing used peripheral blood. Receptors originate from a man in his forties or fifties with active or convalescent COVID-19.

The table lists this clone with a count of one. This chain joins TRBV28 and TRBJ1-2; 9 bases are shared with TRBD1. The CDR3 loop spans 14 amino acids. In germline, CDR1 is MDHEN, CDR2 SYDVKM. The V gene end was trimmed by 3 bases and the J gene end by 7 bases; junction bases not matched to a gene: 6. CDR3 sequence reads: CASSFGTGRGGYTF. Here the CDR3 DNA reads TGTGCCAGCAGTTTCGGGACAGGGAGGGGTGGCTACACCTTC.

The gene calls are TRBV3-1 (or the pseudogene TRBV3-2) and TRBJ2-2; TRBD2 aligns across 7 bases. Germline V gene lookup returns CDR1 LGHDT and CDR2 YNNKEL (reference sequence). The J segment lost 1 base and the V segment lost 2 bases, leaving 7 bases of the junction unmatched. The CDR3 has 17 amino acids. The CDR3, as DNA: TGTGCCAGCAGCCAACCCGTGGCGGGAGTGAACACCGGGGAGCTGTTTTTT. Translation gives CASSQPVAGVNTGELFF.

On this clone itself: Other DNA sequences in this specimen translate into the identical CDR3. V and J are TRBV10-1 and TRBJ2-7, with D possibly matching TRBD2 (6 bases). This CDR3 has 12 amino acids. The V end lost 8 bases, the J end lost 1 base, and 9 bases lay between the germline ends. The germline gives CDR1 WNHNN, CDR2 SYGVQD (reference sequence). For the CDR3, the DNA is TGCGCCAGCGGGGACTCGTCCTACGAGCAGTACTTC. This gives the protein CASGDSSYEQYF.

CDR3 in DNA: TGCAGCGGGGGGGAGGGCTCCTACAATGAGCAGTTCTTC. It codes for CSGGEGSYNEQFF. V gene TRBV29-1 combines with J gene TRBJ2-1; 7 nucleotides line up with TRBD2. Germline loops: CDR1 SQVTM, CDR2 ANQGSEA. The ends lost 7 bases at V and 0 bases at J; junction bases unmatched: 3. The CDR3 spans 13 residues.

The sample holds a few counts of this clone. The chain is built from TRBV29-1 and TRBJ1-5; D unresolved. Trimming took off 6 bases at V and 4 bases at J, with 16 bases between the two ends. Germline CDR1 reads SQVTM; CDR2 reads ANQGSEA. CDR3 length: 14 residues. CDR3 DNA sequence: TGCAGCGTGATAGTGGATGGGCGAAATCAGCCCCAGCATTTT. It codes for CSVIVDGRNQPQHF.

The V and J genes are TRBV6-5 and TRBJ2-7, with TRBD1 matching over 9 bases. CDR3 size: 14 residues. J was trimmed by 9 bases and V by 10 bases; bases with no gene match: 16. Germline CDR1 MNHEY, CDR2 SVGAGI. The CDR3 nucleotides read TGTGCCACTTCACCCGGGACAGGGAGGTCTCGGCAGTACTTC. Translating it yields CATSPGTGRSRQYF.

V and J are TRBV18 and TRBJ2-1, with D perhaps TRBD2 (6 bases). CDR1 is KGHSH and CDR2 is LQKENI in the germline V gene. CDR3 length equals 15 residues. V lost 1 base, J lost 7 bases, and 14 bases lay in between. CDR3 in DNA: TGTGCCAGCTCACCACGGGGGGACGGGGTGAATGAGCAGTTCTTC. This gives the protein CASSPRGDGVNEQFF.

This chain joins TRBV24-1 and TRBJ2-3, with 11 bases that match TRBD1. This CDR3 has 14 residues. With V trimmed by 7 bases and J by 3 bases, 2 bases remained unmatched. CDR1 is KGHDR and CDR2 is SFDVKD in the germline V gene. In DNA, the CDR3 is TGTGCCACCAGGGACAGGGGGCGTACAGATACGCAGTATTTT. It is translated as CATRDRGRTDTQYF.

V is TRBV28 and J is TRBJ1-2; 7 nucleotides align to TRBD1. V was clipped by 5 bases and J by 0 bases; unmatched bases: 3. This CDR3 comprises 14 residues. Germline values: CDR1 MDHEN, CDR2 SYDVKM. The CDR3 DNA reads TGTGCCAGCAGTAAGGGACAGACTAACTATGGCTACACCTTC. It codes for CASSKGQTNYGYTF.

The chain joins TRBV12-3 or TRBV12-4 to TRBJ1-6, with a weak D call TRBD1 (5 bases). The germline V and J ends were trimmed by 3 bases and 5 bases, with 5 bases remaining between them. The CDR3 extends over 13 amino acids. CDR3 DNA sequence: TGTGCCAGCAGTTTGACAGATAATTCACCCCTCCACTTT. Its translation is CASSLTDNSPLHF.

This sequence joins TRBV6-1 and TRBJ1-2; 7 bases align to TRBD1. J lost 2 bases, V lost 1 base, and 1 base had no gene match. This CDR3 is 14 amino acids long. Germline V gives CDR1 MNHNS, CDR2 SASEGT. The CDR3 spells CASSEGGQNYGYTF. As DNA, the CDR3 is TGTGCCAGCAGTGAAGGGGGACAGAACTATGGCTACACCTTC.

The V and J genes are TRBV19 and TRBJ2-2, with 10 bases fitting TRBD2. The V gene's germline CDR1 is LNHDA and CDR2 SQIVND (reference sequence). The V gene end was trimmed by 4 bases and the J gene end by 3 bases; junction bases not matched to a gene: 5. This CDR3 is built from 16 residues. CDR3 nucleotide sequence: TGTGCCAGTAGTAGCAGCGGGAGGGTATACACCGGGGAGCTGTTTTTT. Amino acid sequence: CASSSSGRVYTGELFF. The variable domain in full, with the rest retrieved from reference TRBV19 and TRBJ2-2, is DGGITQSPKYLFRKEGQNVTLSCEQNLNHDAMYWYRQDPGQGLRLIYYSQIVNDFQKGDIAEGYSVSREKKESFPLTVTSAQKNPTAFYLCASSSSGRVYTGELFFGEGSRLTVL.

This clone was picked up one time. The chain recombines TRBV24-1 with TRBJ2-1; TRBD2 matches 8 bases. Trimming took 3 bases from V and 0 from J; bases not matched to a gene: 3. Germline V gene lookup returns CDR1 KGHDR and CDR2 SFDVKD. CDR3 size: 16 residues. Here the CDR3 reads CATSDKSGSSYNEQFF. CDR3 bases: TGTGCCACCAGTGATAAGAGCGGGAGCTCCTACAATGAGCAGTTCTTC.

J is TRBJ2-1 and V is TRBV5-1; D gene unclear. The CDR3 contains 13 residues. V was pared by 4 bases and J by 8 bases, with 13 bases between. CDR1 SGHRS and CDR2 YFSETQ come from the germline V gene. CDR3 sequence: CASSGPLTDEQFF. In nucleotides, the CDR3 is TGCGCCAGCAGCGGGCCCCTTACCGATGAGCAGTTCTTC. Supplemented by reference TRBV5-1 and TRBJ2-1, the full variable domain reads KAGVTQTPRYLIKTRGQQVTLSCSPISGHRSVSWYQQTPGQGLQFLFEYFSETQRNKGNFPGRFSGRQFSNSRSEMNVSTLELGDSALYLCASSGPLTDEQFFGPGTRLTVL.

The gene calls are TRBV29-1 and TRBJ1-3; tentative D call: TRBD1 (6 bases). CDR3 length equals 13 residues. Trimming shortened V by 5 bases and J by 7 bases, and 15 bases separated the two germline ends. In germline, CDR1 is SQVTM, CDR2 ANQGSEA. This CDR3 reads CSVLSGTSNTIYF. The CDR3 DNA reads as TGCAGCGTTCTGTCCGGGACATCTAACACCATATATTTT.

The chain carries TRBV30 and TRBJ2-2; weak D call: TRBD2 (5 bases). CDR3 size: 15 residues. V dropped 2 bases and J dropped 2 bases, with 12 bases sitting between them. Germline V CDR1 and CDR2: GTSNPN, SVGIG (reference sequence). Written as DNA, the CDR3 is TGTGCCTGGAGTACGGGGATTTCAAACACCGGGGAGCTGTTTTTT. Protein product: CAWSTGISNTGELFF.

The chain combines TRBV5-1 with TRBJ2-3; a possible D gene is TRBD1 (7 bases). The germline CDR1 and CDR2 sequences are SGHRS and YFSETQ. The ends were cut back, 4 bases at V and 2 bases at J, with 14 bases in the middle. The CDR3 is made up of 15 amino acids. CDR3 amino acids: CASSPGDSPTDTQYF. In nucleotides, the CDR3 is TGCGCCAGCAGCCCGGGGGACAGTCCCACAGATACGCAGTATTTT.

The genes are TRBV24-1 and TRBJ1-4, with D unclear. Germline values: CDR1 KGHDR, CDR2 SFDVKD. Trimming pared 3 bases from V and 6 bases from J, leaving 7 bases between. The CDR3 loop spans 13 amino acids. The CDR3 is CATSDQSDEKLFF. The CDR3 DNA is TGTGCCACCAGTGATCAGAGCGATGAAAAACTGTTTTTT.

The chain couples TRBV10-3 to TRBJ1-2, with TRBD1 as a possible D gene (5 bases). CDR1 is ENHRY and CDR2 is SYGVKD in the germline V gene. The CDR3 totals 13 residues. With 6 bases removed from V and 4 bases from J, the gap between germline ends came to 12 bases. The CDR3 reads CAIRADSAYGYTF. The DNA of the CDR3 is TGTGCCATCAGGGCAGACAGCGCCTATGGCTACACCTTC.

The gene calls are TRBV20-1 and TRBJ1-1, with unresolved D. The CDR3 totals 11 residues. Trimming left V 5 bases short and J 3 bases short, with 7 bases between. Per germline, CDR1 DFQATT and CDR2 SNEGSKA (reference sequence). DNA for the CDR3: TGCAGTGCTCACGGGGACACTGAAGCTTTCTTT. Translation: CSAHGDTEAFF.

V gene TRBV7-8 combines with J gene TRBJ1-1; 8 positions agree with TRBD1. V dropped 6 bases and J dropped 6; count of bases not matched to a gene: 6. The CDR3 has 13 residues. CDR1 and CDR2 (germline): SGHVS, FQNEAQ. As DNA, the CDR3 is TGTGCCAGCAGGGACAGGGATGTGGCTGAAGCTTTCTTT. This sequence encodes CASRDRDVAEAFF.

V is TRBV4-1 and J is TRBJ1-1, with 10 bases lining up with TRBD1. Germline V gene sequence: CDR1 MGHRA, CDR2 YSYEKL. J was trimmed by 4 bases and V by 4 bases; bases with no gene match: 6. The CDR3 is 15 residues long. The CDR3 DNA is TGCGCCAGCAGCCGCGAGGGGGACAGGGGCACTGAAGCTTTCTTT. This gives the protein CASSREGDRGTEAFF.

The chain links TRBV10-1 to TRBJ2-2; 7 bases line up with TRBD2. V lost 4 bases to trimming and J lost 6 bases; unmatched junction nucleotides: 5. Germline V CDR1 and CDR2: WNHNN, SYGVQD (reference sequence). There are 14 residues in the CDR3. This CDR3 is CASSASGDPGELFF. The CDR3 bases are TGCGCCAGCAGTGCTAGCGGCGACCCCGGGGAGCTGTTTTTT.

This chain joins TRBV18 and TRBJ2-7; 9 positions match TRBD2. Per the germline V gene, CDR1 is KGHSH and CDR2 is LQKENI. The J segment lost 2 bases and the V segment lost 2 bases, leaving 7 bases of the junction unmatched. The CDR3 runs 16 residues. The CDR3 reads CASSPVAGVPPYEQYF. CDR3 coding DNA: TGTGCCAGCTCACCAGTAGCGGGAGTCCCACCCTACGAGCAGTACTTC. The complete variable domain, with remaining parts taken from reference TRBV18 and TRBJ2-7, reads NAGVMQNPRHLVRRRGQEARLRCSPMKGHSHVYWYRQLPEEGLKFMVYLQKENIIDESGMPKERFSAEFPKEGPSILRIQQVVRGDSAAYFCASSPVAGVPPYEQYFGPGTRLTVT.

This clone was seen a handful of times. The CDR3 DNA sequence: TGTGCCACCGAGGGGGTAGATACTGAAGCTTTCTTT. Translation gives CATEGVDTEAFF. The chain employs TRBV28 and TRBJ1-1; possible D gene TRBD1, 6 bases. This CDR3 spans 12 amino acids. V was shortened by 10 bases and J by 5 bases, with 14 bases between the two germline ends. Per germline, CDR1 MDHEN and CDR2 SYDVKM.

The V call is TRBV7-8, the J call TRBJ2-1; TRBD1 aligns across 8 bases. The ends lost 2 bases at V and 2 bases at J; junction bases unmatched: 8. This CDR3 has 17 residues. Germline CDR1 reads SGHVS; CDR2 reads FQNEAQ. CDR3 sequence: CASSLTPGQGPYNEQFF. CDR3 DNA sequence: TGTGCCAGCAGCTTAACCCCAGGACAGGGCCCCTACAATGAGCAGTTCTTC. Using reference TRBV7-8 and TRBJ2-1 for the parts outside the CDR3, the full variable domain is GAGVSQSPRYKVAKRGQDVALRCDPISGHVSLFWYQQALGQGPEFLTYFQNEAQLDKSGLPSDRFFAERPEGSVSTLKIQRTQQEDSAVYLCASSLTPGQGPYNEQFFGPGTRLTVL.